These 22 T cell receptor beta chains originate from one sample sequenced in a study of cytomegalovirus exposure and HLA in healthy donors. Primers included in the PCR were 60 Vbeta and 13 Jbeta primers. Clones were sequenced by immunoSEQ multiplex PCR, and TCRdb holds only the in-frame ones, with some missing. The repertoire holds around 59,000 clones, with roughly 80% as singletons. The specimen was PBMCs. These receptors were taken from a woman aged 40 to 55 in good health and CMV-seronegative.

The rearrangement joins TRBV6-1 to TRBJ2-3, with D possibly being TRBD2 (6 bases). Germline CDR1 MNHNS, CDR2 SASEGT. Trimming left V 1 base short and J 4 bases short, with 21 bases between. The CDR3 is 18 amino acids. This CDR3 is CASSEGPPGQAGADTQYF. The DNA for the CDR3 is TGTGCCAGCAGTGAAGGTCCCCCAGGCCAAGCGGGCGCAGATACGCAGTATTTT.

The CDR3 region has the DNA TGTGCCAGCAGCATACTAGTTCGGTCCTACAATGAGCAGTTCTTC. Amino acid sequence: CASSILVRSYNEQFF. The J gene is TRBJ2-1, the V gene TRBV7-2; D may be TRBD2 (5 bases). Between the trimmed V and J ends, which lost 5 bases and 1 base, there was a span of 12 bases. Germline-derived CDR1 and CDR2 are SGHTA and FQGNSA. CDR3 length: 15 amino acids.

J is TRBJ1-1 and V is TRBV27, with a weak D call TRBD1 (6 bases). V dropped 5 bases and J dropped 6 bases, with 19 bases sitting between them. Germline CDR1 is MNHEY and CDR2 is SMNVEV (reference sequence). The CDR3 runs 15 residues. The DNA for the CDR3 is TGTGCCAGCAGTCTAACCCGAGGGGGGGCAGCTGAAGCTTTCTTT. It codes for CASSLTRGGAAEAFF.

J is TRBJ1-5 and V is TRBV5-4; TRBD1 aligns across 9 bases. Germline CDR1 and CDR2: SGHNT and YYREEE (reference sequence). CDR3 length equals 17 residues. V trimming: 0 bases; J trimming: 4 bases; junction bases outside the gene matches: 8. The CDR3 sequence is CASSLGPPGQGNQPQHF. CDR3 DNA sequence: TGTGCCAGCAGCTTGGGACCTCCGGGACAGGGAAATCAGCCCCAGCATTTT.

V and J are TRBV7-9 and TRBJ1-4, with no clear D. The length of the CDR3 is 14 residues. Germline V gene sequence: CDR1 SEHNR, CDR2 FQNEAQ (reference sequence). V lost 5 bases and J lost 7, with 14 bases in between. CDR3 sequence reads: CASSVGRSSEKLFF. The CDR3 DNA reads as TGTGCCAGCAGCGTCGGGAGGTCTAGTGAAAAACTGTTTTTT.

The rearrangement joins TRBV5-1 to TRBJ1-1; 7 positions match TRBD1. CDR1 is SGHRS, CDR2 YFSETQ, per germline. The trim removed 4 bases at V and 1 base at J, leaving 7 bases unmatched. The CDR3 length is 15 residues. CDR3 amino acids: CASSPRQGENTEAFF. As DNA, the CDR3 is TGCGCCAGCAGCCCCCGACAGGGAGAGAACACTGAAGCTTTCTTT.

CDR3 nucleotides: TGCAGCGTTTCCCTACAACAGGGGGCGACTGGAAACACCATATATTTT. It yields the protein CSVSLQQGATGNTIYF. This chain uses TRBV29-1 with TRBJ1-3; 9 nucleotides agree with TRBD1. This CDR3 has 16 amino acids. Germline V gene lookup returns CDR1 SQVTM and CDR2 ANQGSEA. V was pared by 5 bases and J by 2 bases, with 10 bases of the junction left unmatched. Variable domain in full (rest from reference TRBV29-1 and TRBJ1-3): SAVISQKPSRDICQRGTSLTIQCQVDSQVTMMFWYRQQPGQSLTLIATANQGSEATYESGFVIDKFPISRPNLTFSTLTVSNMSPEDSSIYLCSVSLQQGATGNTIYFGEGSWLTVV.

The V and J genes are TRBV5-1 and TRBJ1-3; 8 positions agree with TRBD1. J was trimmed by 8 bases and V by 3 bases; bases with no gene match: 7. The CDR3 is made up of 14 amino acids. In germline, CDR1 is SGHRS, CDR2 YFSETQ. The CDR3: CASSYAGQGDTIYF. CDR3 DNA: TGCGCCAGCAGCTACGCCGGACAGGGTGACACCATATATTTT.

J is TRBJ2-7 and V is TRBV19; TRBD1 matches 12 bases. Unmatched junction bases numbered 12, after V lost 4 bases and J lost 5 bases. Germline V CDR1 and CDR2: LNHDA, SQIVND (reference sequence). The CDR3 is made up of 17 amino acids. CDR3 region: CASSTLTGQGASHEQYF. DNA of the CDR3: TGTGCCAGTAGTACGCTCACGGGACAGGGGGCATCACACGAGCAGTACTTC.

The chain combines TRBV7-6 with TRBJ1-1; 7 positions agree with TRBD1. The CDR3 has 18 amino acids. V trimming: 5 bases; J trimming: 0 bases; junction bases outside the gene matches: 15. From germline, CDR1 is SGHVS and CDR2 FNYEAQ. CDR3 sequence reads: CASSQSPDRADMNTEAFF. The CDR3 DNA reads as TGTGCCAGCAGCCAAAGCCCCGACAGGGCCGACATGAACACTGAAGCTTTCTTT.

The V and J genes are TRBV7-9 and TRBJ1-1; TRBD1 matches at 10 bases. The CDR3 loop spans 14 amino acids. Germline V CDR1 and CDR2: SEHNR, FQNEAQ (reference sequence). Trimming at V came to 6 bases and at J to 5 bases, leaving 6 bases not matched to a gene. Written as DNA, the CDR3 is TGTGCCAGCAGGCCCGGGACAGGGGTAACTGAAGCTTTCTTT. It specifies CASRPGTGVTEAFF.

The chain carries TRBV6-5 and TRBJ1-3; 7 nucleotides match TRBD1. Germline V CDR1 and CDR2: MNHEY, SVGAGI. This CDR3 comprises 15 residues. V lost 0 bases, J lost 3 bases, and 2 bases stayed unmatched. The DNA for the CDR3 is TGTGCCAGCAGTTACTCGGGACAGCTTGGAAACACCATATATTTT. It codes for CASSYSGQLGNTIYF.

This clone was counted between two and nine times. This rearrangement joins TRBV6-5 to TRBJ1-5; a possible D gene is TRBD1 (5 bases). This CDR3 contains 13 residues. Germline CDR1 and CDR2: MNHEY and SVGAGI. Trimming took 5 bases from V and 6 from J, leaving 11 bases between them. The CDR3 is CASSIRVRQPQHF. CDR3 in DNA: TGTGCCAGCAGTATCAGGGTCCGTCAGCCCCAGCATTTT.

The genes are TRBV7-2 and TRBJ2-7; 13 nucleotides line up with TRBD2. After removal of 4 bases from V and 6 bases from J, the junction contained 6 bases not matched to a gene. This CDR3 has 15 residues. Germline V gene sequence: CDR1 SGHTA, CDR2 FQGNSA. CDR3 sequence reads: CASSSTSGRPSEQYF. The CDR3 nucleotides are TGTGCCAGCAGCTCGACTAGCGGGAGGCCCTCCGAGCAGTACTTC.

The rearrangement joins TRBV13 to TRBJ2-5; D remains ambiguous. Trimming left V 6 bases short and J 5 bases short, with 10 bases between. The CDR3 is 12 amino acids. In germline, CDR1 is PRHDT, CDR2 FYEKMQ (reference sequence). The CDR3 reads CASSTSMETQYF. CDR3 in DNA: TGTGCCAGCAGTACTTCAATGGAGACCCAGTACTTC.

The rearrangement joins TRBV5-8 to TRBJ2-5, with unresolved D. V lost 4 bases and J lost 7, with 17 bases in between. The CDR3 consists of 14 residues. CDR1 and CDR2 from the germline V gene are SGHTS and YDEGEE. CDR3 sequence: CASSQGRHYGTQYF. CDR3 nucleotide sequence: TGTGCCAGCAGCCAAGGTCGCCACTACGGGACCCAGTACTTC.

CDR3 DNA: TGTGCCATCACTTCCTTAGGGGATGGGGTTTTCGAAACCTATGGCTACACCTTC. It yields the protein CAITSLGDGVFETYGYTF. The chain has TRBV5-4 and TRBJ1-2; maybe TRBD1 (5 bases). Germline CDR1 is SGHNT and CDR2 is YYREEE (reference sequence). V dropped 9 bases and J dropped 4 bases, with 31 bases sitting between them. The CDR3 extends over 18 amino acids.

The genes are TRBV7-2 and TRBJ2-7; D not resolved. The CDR3 consists of 12 residues. Per germline, CDR1 SGHTA and CDR2 FQGNSA. The V end lost 5 bases, the J end lost 1 base, and 6 bases lay between the germline ends. CDR3 bases: TGTGCCAGCAGCGTCGAGTCCTACGAGCAGTACTTC. It specifies CASSVESYEQYF.

This chain joins TRBV5-1 and TRBJ2-7; 10 bases map to TRBD1. The V segment lost 3 bases and the J segment 3 bases; nucleotides outside the gene matches: 9. Germline V lookup: CDR1 SGHRS, CDR2 YFSETQ. CDR3 size: 16 residues. The CDR3 spells CASSSYWDRGVYEQYF. DNA of the CDR3: TGCGCCAGCAGCTCTTACTGGGACAGGGGAGTCTACGAGCAGTACTTC.

This chain links TRBV4-2 with TRBJ2-7, with 7 bases lining up with TRBD1. The V segment lost 4 bases and the J segment 0 bases; nucleotides outside the gene matches: 6. The CDR3 length is 15 residues. Germline V gene sequence: CDR1 LGHNA, CDR2 YNFKEQ. In nucleotides, the CDR3 is TGTGCCAGCAGCCCCCAAAGGACAGGCTCCTACGAGCAGTACTTC. Its protein is CASSPQRTGSYEQYF.

This chain connects TRBV28 to TRBJ2-5, with 7 bases matching TRBD1. Unmatched junction bases numbered 13, after V lost 3 bases and J lost 0 bases. Looked up from germline, CDR1 is MDHEN and CDR2 is SYDVKM. The CDR3 loop spans 18 amino acids. CDR3 protein: CASSFKVGQRKYQETQYF. CDR3 sequence (DNA): TGTGCCAGCAGTTTTAAGGTGGGACAGCGAAAGTACCAAGAGACCCAGTACTTC.

This clone was picked up one time. The chain employs TRBV9 and TRBJ1-1; 10 bases align to TRBD1. Trimming took 3 bases from V and 1 from J; bases not matched to a gene: 3. The germline V gene encodes CDR1 SGDLS and CDR2 YYNGEE. The CDR3 length is 15 residues. This CDR3 reads CASSARQGANTEAFF. The CDR3 DNA follows: TGTGCCAGCAGCGCTAGACAGGGGGCGAACACTGAAGCTTTCTTT.